This TCR beta chain is drawn from a study of glioma-infiltrating T cells. The iRepertoire nested amplicon-rescue multiplex PCR amplified TCR alpha and beta CDR3s from RNA. TCRdb re-called the multiplex PCR reads with MiXCR, one entry per CDR3 protein. The sample holds around 140,000 distinct CDR3 sequences; roughly two fifths are singletons and the top ten take around 20%. The CDR3 length is 14 residues. Per germline, CDR1 DFQATT and CDR2 SNEGSKA (reference sequence). V dropped 2 bases and J dropped 3 bases, with 12 bases sitting between them. Material for sequencing was glioma tissue, nonneoplastic brain tissue, or PBMCs (not recorded which). The origin of this receptor is a human donor with low-grade glioma or glioblastoma, undergoing nonglioma brain surgery, or in good health (not recorded which). The chain has TRBV20-1 and TRBJ2-3, with D uncertain. DNA for the CDR3: TGCAGTGCTAGACAGGCCCTTCGGACAGATACGCAGTATTTT. Its translation: CSARQALRTDTQYF.